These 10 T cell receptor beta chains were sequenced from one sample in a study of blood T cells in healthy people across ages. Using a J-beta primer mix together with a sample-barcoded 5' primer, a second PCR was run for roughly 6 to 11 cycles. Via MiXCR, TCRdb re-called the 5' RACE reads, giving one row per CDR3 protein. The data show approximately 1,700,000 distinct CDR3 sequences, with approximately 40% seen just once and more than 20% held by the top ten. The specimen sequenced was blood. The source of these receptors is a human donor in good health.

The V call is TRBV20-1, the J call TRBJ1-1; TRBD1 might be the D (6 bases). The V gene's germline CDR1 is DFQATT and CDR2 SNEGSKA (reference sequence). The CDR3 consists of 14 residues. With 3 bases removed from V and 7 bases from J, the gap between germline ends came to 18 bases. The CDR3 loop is CSASMSGAFGEAFF. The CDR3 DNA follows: TGCAGTGCTAGTATGTCGGGGGCTTTTGGTGAAGCTTTCTTT.

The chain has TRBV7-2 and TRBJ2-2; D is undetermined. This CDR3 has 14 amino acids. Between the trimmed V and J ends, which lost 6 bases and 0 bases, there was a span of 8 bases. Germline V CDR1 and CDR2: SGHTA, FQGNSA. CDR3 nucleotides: TGTGCCAGCAGTGATCTAACGAACACCGGGGAGCTGTTTTTT. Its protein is CASSDLTNTGELFF.

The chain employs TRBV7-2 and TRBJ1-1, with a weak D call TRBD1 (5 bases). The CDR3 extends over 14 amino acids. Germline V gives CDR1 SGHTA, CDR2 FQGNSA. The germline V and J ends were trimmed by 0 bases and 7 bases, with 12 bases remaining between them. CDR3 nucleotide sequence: TGTGCCAGCAGCTTAGCGGGGGGGTTAGGTGAAGCTTTCTTT. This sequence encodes CASSLAGGLGEAFF. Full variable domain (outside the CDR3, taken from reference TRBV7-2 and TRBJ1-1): GAGVSQSPSNKVTEKGKDVELRCDPISGHTALYWYRQSLGQGLEFLIYFQGNSAPDKSGLPSDRFSAERTGGSVSTLTIQRTQQEDSAVYLCASSLAGGLGEAFFGQGTRLTVV.

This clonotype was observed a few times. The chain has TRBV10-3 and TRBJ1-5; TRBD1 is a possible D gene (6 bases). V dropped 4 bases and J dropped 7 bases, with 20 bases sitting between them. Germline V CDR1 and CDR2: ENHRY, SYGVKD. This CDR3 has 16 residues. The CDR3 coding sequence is TGTGCCATCAGTGCGAGTAGGACAGTTATGGGACAGCCCCAGCATTTT. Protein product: CAISASRTVMGQPQHF.

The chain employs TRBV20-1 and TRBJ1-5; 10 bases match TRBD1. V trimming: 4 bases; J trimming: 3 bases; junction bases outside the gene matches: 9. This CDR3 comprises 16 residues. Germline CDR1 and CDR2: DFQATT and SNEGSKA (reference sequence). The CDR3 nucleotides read TGCAGTGCTACCTTTCCGGGACAGGGGCACAATCAGCCCCAGCATTTT. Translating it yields CSATFPGQGHNQPQHF.

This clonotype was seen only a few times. DNA for the CDR3: TGTGCCAGCAGCTCCTCGAACCGAGAGACTAGCGGGGAAGATACGCAGTATTTT. Translating it yields CASSSSNRETSGEDTQYF. The rearrangement joins TRBV9 to TRBJ2-3; 11 bases map to TRBD2. Germline lookup yields CDR1 SGDLS and CDR2 YYNGEE. V lost 4 bases to trimming and J lost 5 bases; unmatched junction nucleotides: 15. The CDR3 has 18 amino acids.

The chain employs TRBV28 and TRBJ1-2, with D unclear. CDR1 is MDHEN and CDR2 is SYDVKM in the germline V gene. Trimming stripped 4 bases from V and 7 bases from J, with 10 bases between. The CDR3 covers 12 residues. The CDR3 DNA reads TGTGCCAGCAGTTCGGCAGTGACTGGCTACACCTTC. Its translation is CASSSAVTGYTF.

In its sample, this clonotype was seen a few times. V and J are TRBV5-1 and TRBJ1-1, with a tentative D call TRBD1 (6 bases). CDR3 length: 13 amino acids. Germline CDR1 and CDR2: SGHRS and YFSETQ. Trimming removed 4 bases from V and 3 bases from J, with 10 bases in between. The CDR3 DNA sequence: TGCGCCAGCAGCCCGTCAGGGGACACTGAAGCTTTCTTT. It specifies CASSPSGDTEAFF.

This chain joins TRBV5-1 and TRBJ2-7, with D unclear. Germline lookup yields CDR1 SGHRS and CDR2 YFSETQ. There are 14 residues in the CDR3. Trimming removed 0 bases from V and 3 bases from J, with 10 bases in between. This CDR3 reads CASSLAVGIYEQYF. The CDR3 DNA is TGCGCCAGCAGCTTGGCCGTTGGAATCTACGAGCAGTACTTC.

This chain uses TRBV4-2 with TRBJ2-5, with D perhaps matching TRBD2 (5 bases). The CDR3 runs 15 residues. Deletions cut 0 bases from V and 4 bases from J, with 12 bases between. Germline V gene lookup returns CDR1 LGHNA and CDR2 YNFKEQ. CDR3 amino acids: CASSQDPGSGETQYF. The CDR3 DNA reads TGTGCCAGCAGCCAAGACCCGGGGTCGGGAGAGACCCAGTACTTC.